Listed here is a single TCR beta chain. The sample originates from a study of OX40 agonist ivuxolimab in advanced cancers. This CDR3 has 17 amino acids. Germline lookup yields CDR1 SGHTA and CDR2 FQGTGA. Trimming took off 2 bases at V and 3 bases at J, with 19 bases between the two ends. Some clones are missing from TCRdb's copy, which holds only in-frame ones; the method was immunoSEQ multiplex PCR. This sample carries about 100,000 clones, about 80% of them seen once, and the ten largest clones take approximately 5%. The J gene is TRBJ1-1, the V gene TRBV7-3; D is perhaps TRBD1 (6 bases). The sequence was collected from an adult with an advanced solid tumor such as melanoma, head and neck, liver or kidney cancer. This specimen consisted of CD4+ or CD8+ T cells sorted from blood, obtained in a trial of the OX40 agonist ivuxolimab. The CDR3 here is CASSLDSSGAPYTEAFF. The CDR3 coding sequence is TGTGCCAGCAGCTTAGACAGCTCGGGGGCCCCGTACACTGAAGCTTTCTTT.